A selection of T cell receptor beta chains follows, all from one sample in a study of T cell responses to AZD1222 COVID-19 vaccine. Produced via immunoSEQ multiplex PCR; TCRdb's table is partial and in-frame only. In the table there are 100,000 to 120,000 clones, around nine tenths of which are singletons. Material: peripheral blood, obtained 28 days after the second AZD1222 dose. The receptors originated from an adult who received the AZD1222 COVID-19 vaccine. Both conserved end residues are part of each CDR3. Each record gives: J gene, D gene, clone size, V gene, CDR3 DNA, CDR3 protein. A D gene is named only where the DNA matches it firmly. Part of the rows lack a size; the others show once, few, many or a class for expanded clones.

>TRBJ2-5|-|-|TRBV30
TGTGCCTGGAGTCTCCAAGAGACCCAGTACTTC
CAWSLQETQYF
>TRBJ1-6|TRBD1|-|TRBV4-1
TGCGCCAGCAGCCAATCCGGGACAGGAGATTCACCCCTCCACTTT
CASSQSGTGDSPLHF
>TRBJ1-1|-|-|TRBV10-3
TGTGCCATCAGCGCGCAGGGGCTGGGCACTGAAGCTTTCTTT
CAISAQGLGTEAFF
>TRBJ1-6|-|many|TRBV18
TGTGCCAGCTCATCAAGGTCAGGACTCGATAATTCACCCCTCCACTTT
CASSSRSGLDNSPLHF
>TRBJ1-1|-|-|TRBV9
TGTGCCAGCAGCGTAGGCAGGCACACTGAAGCTTTCTTT
CASSVGRHTEAFF
>TRBJ1-1|-|-|TRBV12-3/TRBV12-4
TGTGCCTCTACCTGGGTAGGGAACACTGAAGCTTTCTTT
CASTWVGNTEAFF
>TRBJ1-1|-|-|TRBV28
TGTGCCAGCAGTCTCCGCCTCTCCACTGAAGCTTTCTTT
CASSLRLSTEAFF
>TRBJ2-5|-|-|TRBV5-1
TGCGCCAGCAGCTTGGTAGGACAGGGAGGGGGAGAGACCCAGTACTTC
CASSLVGQGGGETQYF
>TRBJ2-3|TRBD2|-|TRBV10-3
TGTGCCATCAGTGAGTCGACGACTAGCGGGGGGCACACAGATACGCAGTATTTT
CAISESTTSGGHTDTQYF
>TRBJ2-1|TRBD1|-|TRBV7-8
TGTGCCAGCAGCCAGACAGGGGCCCCTACCTACAATGAGCAGTTCTTC
CASSQTGAPTYNEQFF
>TRBJ1-3|-|few|TRBV28
TGTGCCAGCAGTTTCCGTCGCAGGGCATCCGGTTTTGGGGCGCTCCTAAACTCTGGAAACACCATATATTTT
CASSFRRRASGFGALLNSGNTIYF
>TRBJ1-5|TRBD1|-|TRBV24-1
TGTGCCACCAGTGATCACAGGGGGCGAGGCAATCAGCCCCAGCATTTT
CATSDHRGRGNQPQHF
>TRBJ2-2|-|-|TRBV4-1
TGCGCCAGCAGCCCCAGGGTTGCCAACACCGGGGAGCTGTTTTTT
CASSPRVANTGELFF
>TRBJ2-7|-|-|TRBV10-3
TGTGCCATCAGTGAGTCAGGCGGGCGCGACGAGCAGTACTTC
CAISESGGRDEQYF
>TRBJ2-1|-|-|TRBV7-7
TGTGCTAGCAGCGCCGATTCGGCAGGGCGCAATGAGCAGTTCTTC
CASSADSAGRNEQFF
>TRBJ1-5|-|-|TRBV15
TGTGCCACCAGCAGAGTATACGCATATAGCAATCAGCCCCAGCATTTT
CATSRVYAYSNQPQHF
>TRBJ1-1|-|-|TRBV3-1/TRBV3-2
TGTGCCAGCAGCCTCCGAGGATATAGGGGATGGACTGAAGCTTTCTTT
CASSLRGYRGWTEAFF
>TRBJ1-4|-|once|TRBV15
TGTGCCACCAGCAGAGAAGGGACGGCTAATGAAAAACTGTTTTTT
CATSREGTANEKLFF
>TRBJ1-5|-|-|TRBV6-1
TGTGCCAGCAGTGAAGCGAGACAGCCCCAGCATTTT
CASSEARQPQHF
>TRBJ1-1|-|-|TRBV19
TGTGCCAGTAGTACGTCCAGGAACACTGAAGCTTTCTTT
CASSTSRNTEAFF
>TRBJ2-2|TRBD2|-|TRBV3-1/TRBV3-2
TGTGCCAGCAGCCACGCTGGACTAGCGGGGGCGAACACCGGGGAGCTGTTTTTT
CASSHAGLAGANTGELFF
>TRBJ2-1|-|-|TRBV19
TGTGCCAGCGATCCAGGGAAGGGTGAGCAGTTCTTC
CASDPGKGEQFF
>TRBJ1-4|-|-|TRBV6-2/TRBV6-3
TGTGCCAGCAGTAATACCGCCGGCTGGAATGAAAAACTGTTTTTT
CASSNTAGWNEKLFF
>TRBJ2-2|TRBD1|-|TRBV5-1
TGCGCCACCAGGACAGGGGAGACCGGGGAGCTGTTTTTT
CATRTGETGELFF
>TRBJ1-5|-|-|TRBV27
TGTGCCAGCAGTTTATGGGCGGGGACGGGGGGCAATCAGCCCCAGCATTTT
CASSLWAGTGGNQPQHF
>TRBJ2-7|TRBD2|-|TRBV10-3
TGTGCCATCAGAAGCGGGAGATTAATGTACGAGCAGTACTTC
CAIRSGRLMYEQYF
>TRBJ2-1|-|-|TRBV2
TGTGCCAGCAGTGACGACAACAATGAGCAGTTCTTC
CASSDDNNEQFF
>TRBJ1-2|TRBD1|-|TRBV28
TGTGCCAGCAGTTGGGGGGGGACAGGGAAAATGGGGAACTATGGCTACACCTTC
CASSWGGTGKMGNYGYTF
>TRBJ1-5|TRBD1|-|TRBV28
TGTGCCAGCAGTCAGGGGGCGAGCAATCAGCCCCAGCATTTT
CASSQGASNQPQHF
>TRBJ1-2|-|-|TRBV6-5
TGTGCCAGCAGAGGGCAGACCTTTCCAGCTGGCTACACCTTC
CASRGQTFPAGYTF